Presented here are 31 T cell receptor beta chains from one specimen sequenced in a study of control samples from healthy donors and cancer patients. TCRdb's table, derived via immunoSEQ multiplex PCR, lists solely in-frame clones and lacks some. This sample has under 85,000 clones, with roughly 82% found just once. The specimen was PBMCs. These receptor sequences come from a man in his sixties with head and neck cancer.

The chain combines TRBV2 with TRBJ1-1; D is undetermined. Looked up from germline, CDR1 is SNHLY and CDR2 is FYNNEI. The length of the CDR3 is 14 residues. V lost 6 bases and J 0 bases, leaving 11 bases between the germline ends. CDR3 loop: CASSRTGVNTEAFF. The CDR3 DNA is TGTGCCAGCAGCCGAACGGGTGTGAACACTGAAGCTTTCTTT.

The V gene is TRBV24-1, the J gene TRBJ2-5, with D possibly matching TRBD2 (5 bases). With 4 bases removed from V and 1 base from J, the gap between germline ends came to 21 bases. The CDR3 consists of 18 residues. The germline V gene has CDR1 KGHDR and CDR2 SFDVKD. This CDR3 is CATSDPGRRGYRQETQYF. The CDR3 nucleotides are TGTGCCACCAGTGACCCCGGAAGGAGAGGGTACCGCCAAGAGACCCAGTACTTC.

This chain connects TRBV9 to TRBJ2-1, with 9 nucleotides matching TRBD2. The CDR3 has 17 amino acids. The junction had 11 bases not matched to a gene; V was cut back by 4 bases and J by 3 bases. The germline gives CDR1 SGDLS, CDR2 YYNGEE. The CDR3 reads CASSHIAGEGDYNEQFF. The CDR3 DNA reads as TGTGCCAGCAGCCATATAGCGGGAGAGGGGGACTACAATGAGCAGTTCTTC.

V and J are TRBV5-1 and TRBJ2-2; 12 bases match TRBD2. Germline V CDR1 and CDR2: SGHRS, YFSETQ. This CDR3 is 16 amino acids long. Germline trimming cut 3 bases from V and 4 bases from J; bases unmatched to any gene: 4. This CDR3 reads CASSSLAGGVTGELFF. The CDR3 region has the DNA TGCGCCAGCAGCTCACTAGCGGGAGGAGTCACCGGGGAGCTGTTTTTT.

This clone was picked up one time. V usage is TRBV27 and J usage is TRBJ1-5, with D perhaps matching TRBD1 (6 bases). Trimming removed 4 bases from V and 4 bases from J, with 14 bases in between. The CDR3 contains 15 residues. Per the germline V gene, CDR1 is MNHEY and CDR2 is SMNVEV (reference sequence). The CDR3 nucleotides are TGTGCCAGCAGTTCGGGACAAAACGGAAATCAGCCCCAGCATTTT. It translates to CASSSGQNGNQPQHF.

The table lists this clone with a count of one. The chain couples TRBV11-2 to TRBJ1-1; D gene uncertain. The CDR3 has 13 residues. V lost 2 bases and J lost 3, with 7 bases in between. The germline CDR1 and CDR2 sequences are SGHAT and FQNNGV. CDR3 sequence (DNA): TGTGCCAGCAGCTTATTTCCCGACACTGAAGCTTTCTTT. Translated: CASSLFPDTEAFF.

V usage is TRBV6-5 and J usage is TRBJ1-2, with D perhaps TRBD1 (6 bases). Germline assignment: CDR1 MNHEY and CDR2 SVGAGI. This CDR3 comprises 13 residues. The V end lost 10 bases, the J end lost 4 bases, and 16 bases lay between the germline ends. This CDR3 reads CAILRTAAYGYTF. DNA for the CDR3: TGTGCCATCCTCCGGACAGCGGCCTATGGCTACACCTTC.

This clone was observed a few times. This rearrangement joins TRBV5-1 to TRBJ2-3, with D possibly being TRBD1 or TRBD2 (5 bases each). V was pared by 2 bases and J by 6 bases, with 7 bases between. The CDR3 runs 12 residues. Germline V CDR1 and CDR2: SGHRS, YFSETQ. Here the CDR3 DNA reads TGCGCCAGCAGCTTAGAGGGGGATACGCAGTATTTT. Its protein is CASSLEGDTQYF.

The chain recombines TRBV3-1 (or the pseudogene TRBV3-2) with TRBJ2-3; D is unclear. Deletions cut 1 base from V and 4 bases from J, with 3 bases between. Germline CDR1 LGHDT, CDR2 YNNKEL (reference sequence). This CDR3 comprises 12 residues. Written as DNA, the CDR3 is TGTGCCAGCAGCCAAGCCGCAGATACGCAGTATTTT. It is translated as CASSQAADTQYF.

V gene TRBV11-3 combines with J gene TRBJ2-5; 9 positions agree with TRBD2. The CDR3 spans 13 residues. J was trimmed by 6 bases and V by 5 bases; bases with no gene match: 4. In germline, CDR1 is SGHNT, CDR2 YENEEA. The CDR3 protein is CASSSGRRKTQYF. In DNA form, the CDR3 reads TGTGCCAGCAGCAGCGGGAGGAGGAAGACCCAGTACTTC.

The V call is TRBV19, the J call TRBJ2-4, with 9 bases matching TRBD1. The junction had 6 bases not matched to a gene; V was cut back by 6 bases and J by 6 bases. The CDR3 has 14 amino acids. From germline, CDR1 is LNHDA and CDR2 SQIVND (reference sequence). The CDR3 sequence is CASSGTGSRNIQYF. Here the CDR3 DNA reads TGTGCCAGTAGCGGGACAGGGTCTAGAAACATTCAGTACTTC.

The rearrangement uses TRBV21-1 and TRBJ2-3; the table's D call, TRBD2, was not checked against the DNA. TRBV21-1 is listed as a pseudogene. This CDR3 is built from 22 residues. The CDR3, as DNA: TGTGCCAGCAGCAAAGCGATACTAGCGGGAGGGCCTCATGGGTTAGTTCGGGATACGCAGTATTTT. Its translation is CASSKAILAGGPHGLVRDTQYF.

As concerns this clone: The identical CDR3 is also encoded by other nucleotide sequences in the sample. V is TRBV5-1 and J is TRBJ2-5; D remains ambiguous. The CDR3 totals 12 residues. In germline, CDR1 is SGHRS, CDR2 YFSETQ. Trimming shortened V by 3 bases and J by 2 bases, and 5 bases separated the two germline ends. CDR3 loop: CASSYAQETQYF. The DNA for the CDR3 is TGCGCCAGCAGCTACGCTCAAGAGACCCAGTACTTC.

The chain has TRBV5-1 and TRBJ1-5, with 8 nucleotides matching TRBD1. Germline CDR1 reads SGHRS; CDR2 reads YFSETQ. V was pared by 4 bases and J by 7 bases, with 7 bases of the junction left unmatched. The CDR3 consists of 14 residues. The CDR3 spells CASSPGQGGQPQHF. CDR3 bases: TGCGCCAGCAGCCCAGGACAGGGAGGGCAGCCCCAGCATTTT.

V gene TRBV5-1 combines with J gene TRBJ2-2, with D possibly being TRBD2 (5 bases). There are 14 residues in the CDR3. V was trimmed by 6 bases and J by 6 bases, leaving 15 bases between them. Per germline, CDR1 SGHRS and CDR2 YFSETQ. In nucleotides, the CDR3 is TGCGCCAGCAACCCACAAACCGGGGCCGGGGAGCTGTTTTTT. Protein sequence: CASNPQTGAGELFF. The variable domain in full, completed from reference TRBV5-1 and TRBJ2-2, reads KAGVTQTPRYLIKTRGQQVTLSCSPISGHRSVSWYQQTPGQGLQFLFEYFSETQRNKGNFPGRFSGRQFSNSRSEMNVSTLELGDSALYLCASNPQTGAGELFFGEGSRLTVL.

V gene TRBV12-5 combines with J gene TRBJ2-1; D call uncertain. The CDR3 extends over 11 amino acids. Germline CDR1 LGHNT, CDR2 FRNRAP. The ends were cut back, 4 bases at V and 5 bases at J, with 3 bases in the middle. Written as DNA, the CDR3 is TGTGCTAGTGGTTACAACAATGAGCAGTTCTTC. Protein sequence: CASGYNNEQFF.

V gene TRBV2 combines with J gene TRBJ2-2, with D possibly matching TRBD1 (6 bases). The CDR3 consists of 15 residues. Per the germline V gene, CDR1 is SNHLY and CDR2 is FYNNEI. V lost 2 bases and J 4 bases, leaving 11 bases between the germline ends. CDR3 sequence (DNA): TGTGCCAGCAGTGAAATGAGACAGGTCACCGGGGAGCTGTTTTTT. This gives the protein CASSEMRQVTGELFF.

The chain carries TRBV5-8 and TRBJ2-7, with D unresolved. The CDR3 has 10 residues. From germline, CDR1 is SGHTS and CDR2 YDEGEE. V was trimmed by 1 base and J by 6 bases, leaving 2 bases between them. In DNA, the CDR3 is TGTGCCAGCAGCTTGTCCGAGCAGTACTTC. Protein product: CASSLSEQYF.

This chain connects TRBV5-1 to TRBJ2-2; D unclear. Looked up from germline, CDR1 is SGHRS and CDR2 is YFSETQ. V was clipped by 5 bases and J by 3 bases, with 14 bases between them. The CDR3 sequence is 15 residues long. The CDR3 is CASRSPPMDTGELFF. DNA for the CDR3: TGCGCCAGCAGGTCGCCGCCGATGGACACCGGGGAGCTGTTTTTT.

This chain uses TRBV30 with TRBJ2-7; 9 bases line up with TRBD2. From germline, CDR1 is GTSNPN and CDR2 SVGIG (reference sequence). V shed 0 bases, J shed 6 bases, and the junction held 9 bases outside the gene matches. The CDR3 is 15 residues long. The CDR3 spells CAWSVAGGPLGEQYF. DNA for the CDR3: TGTGCCTGGAGTGTCGCGGGAGGGCCCTTGGGCGAGCAGTACTTC.

The chain has TRBV28 and TRBJ2-6; unclear D gene. The germline V and J ends were trimmed by 6 bases and 0 bases, with 9 bases remaining between them. Germline V gene data show CDR1 as MDHEN and CDR2 as SYDVKM. The CDR3 has 15 residues. The CDR3 DNA sequence: TGTGCCAGCAGCCGCGATAGCTCTGGGGCCAACGTCCTGACTTTC. Residues: CASSRDSSGANVLTF. Complete variable domain (other parts from reference TRBV28 and TRBJ2-6): DVKVTQSSRYLVKRTGEKVFLECVQDMDHENMFWYRQDPGLGLRLIYFSYDVKMKEKGDIPEGYSVSREKKERFSLILESASTNQTSMYLCASSRDSSGANVLTFGAGSRLTVL.

The sample holds a few counts of this clone. J is TRBJ2-1 and V is TRBV4-2; D ambiguous. There are 14 residues in the CDR3. Between the trimmed V and J ends, which lost 6 bases and 2 bases, there was a span of 11 bases. CDR1 is LGHNA and CDR2 is YNFKEQ in the germline V gene. For the CDR3, the DNA is TGTGCCAGCAGTCCGGTTGGGGCCTACAATGAGCAGTTCTTC. Amino acids: CASSPVGAYNEQFF.

This clone came up a few times. The rearrangement links TRBV14 to TRBJ1-2; no definite D call. Germline-derived CDR1 and CDR2 are SGHDN and FVKESK. Trimming pared 4 bases from V and 2 bases from J, leaving 5 bases between. This CDR3 contains 12 residues. This chain's CDR3 is CASSRENYGYTF. The CDR3 coding sequence is TGTGCCAGCAGCCGGGAGAACTATGGCTACACCTTC.

This chain joins TRBV6-5 and TRBJ1-1, with D unclear. V lost 4 bases, J lost 11 bases, and 11 bases lay in between. There are 11 residues in the CDR3. Germline V lookup: CDR1 MNHEY, CDR2 SVGAGI. The CDR3 region has the DNA TGTGCCAGCAGTTCACGCCGCGGGGCTTTCTTT. Translation: CASSSRRGAFF.

This rearrangement joins TRBV5-4 to TRBJ2-1; TRBD2 aligns across 11 bases. The length of the CDR3 is 16 residues. Per the germline V gene, CDR1 is SGHNT and CDR2 is YYREEE (reference sequence). V shed 4 bases, J shed 0 bases, and the junction held 3 bases outside the gene matches. The CDR3 loop reads CASSTTSGSSYNEQFF. In DNA, the CDR3 is TGTGCCAGCAGCACCACTAGCGGGAGCTCCTACAATGAGCAGTTCTTC.

V is TRBV28 and J is TRBJ2-7, with 9 positions matching TRBD2. The germline V gene encodes CDR1 MDHEN and CDR2 SYDVKM. The V gene end was trimmed by 11 bases and the J gene end by 2 bases; junction bases not matched to a gene: 10. The CDR3 spans 14 residues. CDR3: CAGGAGGPPYEQYF. CDR3 in DNA: TGTGCCGGAGGGGCGGGAGGGCCCCCCTACGAGCAGTACTTC.

The rearrangement links TRBV18 to TRBJ2-5; tentatively, D is TRBD2 (6 bases). The V gene's germline CDR1 is KGHSH and CDR2 LQKENI. The CDR3 consists of 13 residues. The germline V and J ends were trimmed by 2 bases and 5 bases, with 9 bases remaining between them. The CDR3 is CASSPRRAETQYF. As DNA, the CDR3 is TGTGCCAGCTCACCAAGGAGGGCGGAGACCCAGTACTTC.

The rearrangement links TRBV9 to TRBJ2-7, with TRBD2 matching 7 bases. The CDR3 totals 15 residues. V shed 2 bases and J 2 bases; nucleotides not matched to a gene: 7. Germline loops: CDR1 SGDLS, CDR2 YYNGEE. CDR3 loop: CASSVGLAVPYEQYF. The DNA of the CDR3 is TGTGCCAGCAGCGTTGGGCTAGCGGTCCCCTACGAGCAGTACTTC.

This chain joins TRBV15 and TRBJ2-2, with TRBD2 identical over 7 bases. Trimming cost V 0 bases and J 3 bases; bases outside gene matches: 7. Germline CDR1 and CDR2: LNHNV and YYDKDF (reference sequence). CDR3 length: 17 residues. This chain's CDR3 is CATSRERLAEYTGELFF. CDR3 bases: TGTGCCACCAGCAGAGAAAGGCTAGCGGAATACACCGGGGAGCTGTTTTTT. Full variable domain (remainder filled in from reference TRBV15 and TRBJ2-2): DAMVIQNPRYQVTQFGKPVTLSCSQTLNHNVMYWYQQKSSQAPKLLFHYYDKDFNNEADTPDNFQSRRPNTSFCFLDIRSPGLGDTAMYLCATSRERLAEYTGELFFGEGSRLTVL.

The chain combines TRBV12-3 or TRBV12-4 with TRBJ2-7; D is uncertain. The length of the CDR3 is 10 residues. Deletions cut 11 bases from V and 3 bases from J, with 8 bases between. The CDR3 DNA follows: TGTGCCCCCCCCAACTACGAGCAGTACTTC. Protein sequence: CAPPNYEQYF.

The chain has TRBV4-1 and TRBJ2-7; D tentatively fits TRBD1 or TRBD2 (5 bases each). This CDR3 is 15 amino acids long. The germline CDR1 and CDR2 sequences are MGHRA and YSYEKL. Between the trimmed V and J ends, which lost 0 bases and 5 bases, there was a span of 14 bases. The CDR3 coding sequence is TGCGCCAGCAGCCAAGACGGGGCAGGGCGCAACGAGCAGTACTTC. Its protein product is CASSQDGAGRNEQYF.